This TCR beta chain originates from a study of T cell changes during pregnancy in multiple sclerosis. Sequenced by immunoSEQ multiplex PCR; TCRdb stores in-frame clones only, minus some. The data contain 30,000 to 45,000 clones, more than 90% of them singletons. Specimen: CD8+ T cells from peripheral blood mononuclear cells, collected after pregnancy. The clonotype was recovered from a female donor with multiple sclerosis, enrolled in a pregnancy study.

CDR3 sequence reads: CASSIGQGTAYSNQPQHF. As DNA, the CDR3 is TGTGCCAGTAGTATTGGACAGGGAACGGCGTATAGCAATCAGCCCCAGCATTTT. The chain is built from TRBV19 and TRBJ1-5, with TRBD1 identical over 8 bases. The V segment lost 3 bases and the J segment 0 bases; nucleotides outside the gene matches: 10. Looked up from germline, CDR1 is LNHDA and CDR2 is SQIVND (reference sequence). The CDR3 covers 18 residues.